Listed below are T cell receptor beta chains from one sample, sequenced in a study of neurological immune-mediated disorders. TCRdb reprocessed the 5' RACE reads via MiXCR and lists one record per CDR3 protein. The sample lists 60,000 to 70,000 distinct CDR3 sequences, 5.2% occurring once. The sample comprised PBMCs. The receptors were sampled from a human donor with multiple sclerosis. The donor label of this sample is uncertain. Each CDR3 is given with its conserved first and last residue. A D gene is named only where the DNA matches it firmly. Expanded clones get a size class; other rows say once, few or many, or leave the size out.

>TRBJ2-2|NA|TRBV12-3/TRBV12-4|many
CASRTDGVSGELFF
TGTGCCAGCAGGACGGACGGGGTTTCCGGGGAGCTGTTTTTT
>TRBJ2-1|NA|TRBV11-2|many
CASSPMGGLGPNNEQFF
TGTGCCAGCAGCCCTATGGGGGGGCTGGGTCCAAACAATGAGCAGTTCTTC
>TRBJ1-1|NA|TRBV5-6|NA
CASSIWTGWGTEAFF
TGTGCCAGCAGCATCTGGACGGGTTGGGGCACTGAAGCTTTCTTT
>TRBJ1-6|TRBD1|TRBV6-6|many
CASRRGQGGNSYNSPLHF
TGTGCCAGCAGGCGGGGACAGGGAGGGAACTCCTATAATTCACCCCTCCACTTT
>TRBJ1-1|TRBD1|TRBV29-1|many
CSVDSWTGGNTEAFF
TGCAGCGTTGATTCGTGGACAGGGGGGAACACTGAAGCTTTCTTT
>TRBJ2-7|NA|TRBV10-3|many
CAISWAPDRTYEQYF
TGTGCCATCAGTTGGGCCCCCGACCGAACCTACGAGCAGTACTTC
>TRBJ1-5|TRBD1|TRBV5-1|many
CASSPGQSNQPQHF
TGCGCCAGCAGCCCGGGACAGAGCAATCAGCCCCAGCATTTT
>TRBJ1-4|NA|TRBV7-2|many
CASSLMKGPLFF
TGTGCCAGCAGCTTAATGAAGGGCCCACTGTTTTTT
>TRBJ2-3|NA|TRBV16|many
CASSPSPHTTDTQYF
TGTGCCAGCAGCCCTAGTCCTCACACCACAGATACGCAGTATTTT
>TRBJ2-5|NA|TRBV5-1|many
CASSLGQGRETQYF
TGCGCCAGCAGCTTGGGTCAGGGGCGGGAGACCCAGTACTTC
>TRBJ2-1|NA|TRBV14|few
CASSQWDGSYNEQFF
TGTGCCAGCAGCCAATGGGACGGTTCCTACAATGAGCAGTTCTTC
>TRBJ2-1|TRBD2|TRBV4-1|NA
CASSHPGLAGGPNNNEQFF
TGCGCCAGCAGCCATCCGGGACTAGCGGGGGGGCCTAATAACAATGAGCAGTTCTTC
>TRBJ2-1|NA|TRBV5-1|many
CASSLFLSGEQFF
TGCGCCAGCAGCCTTTTCTTAAGCGGTGAGCAGTTCTTC
>TRBJ2-7|NA|TRBV18|NA
CASSPPKFLFYEQYF
TGTGCCAGCTCACCACCGAAATTCCTTTTTTACGAGCAGTACTTC
>TRBJ1-1|TRBD1|TRBV5-1|many
CASSVLTGGNTEAFF
TGCGCCAGCAGCGTACTAACAGGGGGGAACACTGAAGCTTTCTTT
>TRBJ2-1|TRBD1|TRBV20-1|many
CSASLRGTGSYNEQFF
TGCAGTGCTAGCCTAAGAGGGACAGGGAGCTACAATGAGCAGTTCTTC
>TRBJ2-3|NA|TRBV7-3|many
CASSLDNTDTQYF
TGTGCCAGCAGCTTGGACAACACAGATACGCAGTATTTT
>TRBJ1-2|TRBD1|TRBV5-1|many
CASSSGQSVRGYTF
TGCGCCAGCAGCTCGGGACAGTCCGTCCGGGGCTACACCTTC
>TRBJ2-5|NA|TRBV29-1|many
CSVGRAQETQYF
TGCAGCGTGGGTAGGGCCCAAGAGACCCAGTACTTC
>TRBJ2-1|TRBD2|TRBV5-1|many
CASSSFSGGAYEQFF
TGCGCCAGCAGCTCCTTTAGCGGGGGGGCCTATGAGCAGTTCTTC
>TRBJ2-7|NA|TRBV5-1|many
CASSLATGESYEQYF
TGCGCCAGCAGCTTGGCCACGGGAGAGTCCTACGAGCAGTACTTC
>TRBJ2-2|NA|TRBV24-1|many
CATRKTNTGELFF
TGTGCCACCAGAAAGACGAACACCGGGGAGCTGTTTTTT
>TRBJ1-1|TRBD1|TRBV3-1|many
CASSQSETGLEAFF
TGTGCCAGCAGCCAATCCGAGACAGGGCTTGAAGCTTTCTTT
>TRBJ2-5|NA|TRBV29-1|many
CSVALNLRETQYF
TGCAGCGTCGCCCTTAACCTCAGGGAGACCCAGTACTTC
>TRBJ2-7|NA|TRBV20-1|many
CSASQDSPYEQYF
TGCAGTGCTAGCCAGGACAGCCCCTACGAGCAGTACTTC
>TRBJ2-7|NA|TRBV5-1|many
CASSLLTHEQYF
TGCGCCAGCAGCTTGCTTACTCACGAGCAGTACTTC
>TRBJ2-2|NA|TRBV11-2|many
CASSPAGGLRTGELFF
TGTGCCAGCAGCCCAGCTGGGGGCCTTCGAACCGGGGAGCTGTTTTTT
>TRBJ1-6|NA|TRBV20-1|many
CSAQTGWLNNSPLHF
TGCAGTGCTCAAACAGGGTGGCTTAATAATTCACCCCTCCACTTT
>TRBJ1-2|NA|TRBV6-6|medium-sized
CASKWQVDGYTF
TGTGCCAGCAAGTGGCAGGTGGATGGCTACACCTTC
>TRBJ2-1|NA|TRBV7-8|many
CASRLPGLESSYNEQFF
TGTGCCAGCAGACTACCCGGGCTCGAGAGCTCCTACAATGAGCAGTTCTTC
>TRBJ2-7|TRBD1|TRBV20-1|many
CSARARQGDYEQYF
TGCAGTGCTAGAGCCCGACAGGGGGACTACGAGCAGTACTTC
>TRBJ1-1|NA|TRBV20-1|NA
CSASRDPTEAFF
TGCAGTGCTAGCAGGGACCCCACTGAAGCTTTCTTT
>TRBJ1-4|TRBD1|TRBV7-2|many
CASSSRDRGTRNEKLFF
TGTGCCAGCAGCTCCCGGGACAGGGGCACCCGGAATGAAAAACTGTTTTTT
>TRBJ1-4|NA|TRBV5-6|many
CASSSPLRTANEKLFF
TGTGCCAGCAGCTCCCCCCTCCGGACAGCAAATGAAAAACTGTTTTTT
>TRBJ2-3|TRBD2|TRBV5-1|many
CASRPTGPGGVTQYF
TGCGCCAGCAGACCGACGGGGCCGGGGGGAGTTACGCAGTATTTT
>TRBJ2-1|NA|TRBV7-3|once
CASSFYICSADNEQFF
NA
>TRBJ1-2|NA|TRBV13|many
CASSLGTASFYGYTF
TGTGCCAGCAGCTTAGGGACAGCCTCCTTTTATGGCTACACCTTC
>TRBJ1-4|NA|TRBV18|few
CASSPAVEKLFF
TGTGCCAGCTCACCGGCAGTTGAAAAACTGTTTTTT
>TRBJ1-3|NA|TRBV5-1|many
CASSLWAGPSGNTIYF
TGCGCCAGCAGCTTGTGGGCAGGACCCTCTGGAAACACCATATATTTT
>TRBJ2-6|NA|TRBV5-1|many
CASSSQSSGANVLTF
TGCGCCAGCAGCTCGCAGAGCTCTGGGGCCAACGTCCTGACTTTC
>TRBJ2-3|NA|TRBV2|many
CASSPQGRDTQYF
TGTGCCAGCAGTCCCCAGGGAAGGGATACGCAGTATTTT
>TRBJ1-1|NA|TRBV12-3/TRBV12-4|NA
CASTPNTEAFF
TGTGCCAGCACCCCGAACACTGAAGCTTTCTTT
>TRBJ1-1|NA|TRBV11-1|NA
CASSLDPGWGEAFF
TGTGCCAGCAGCTTGGACCCAGGCTGGGGTGAAGCTTTCTTT
>TRBJ2-3|NA|TRBV20-1|many
CSARGPGSADTQYF
TGCAGTGCTAGAGGCCCGGGGAGTGCAGATACGCAGTATTTT
>TRBJ2-1|TRBD1|TRBV29-1|many
CSARQGSGNEQFF
TGCAGCGCACGACAGGGGTCGGGTAATGAGCAGTTCTTC
>TRBJ1-3|NA|TRBV7-9|many
CASSHQGPIYF
TGTGCCAGCAGCCACCAGGGTCCCATATATTTT
>TRBJ2-5|TRBD2|TRBV9|many
CASSVLAGGETQYF
TGTGCCAGCAGCGTACTAGCGGGGGGAGAGACCCAGTACTTC
>TRBJ2-7|NA|TRBV6-6|many
CASSGGSAYEQYF
TGTGCCAGCAGTGGCGGATCCGCCTACGAGCAGTACTTC
>TRBJ2-7|NA|TRBV20-1|many
CSAKGQGLYEQYF
TGCAGTGCTAAAGGACAGGGACTATACGAGCAGTACTTC
>TRBJ1-1|NA|TRBV3-1|many
CASSGEVPGREKAFF
TGTGCCAGCAGCGGGGAAGTTCCGGGACGCGAAAAAGCTTTCTTT
>TRBJ1-4|TRBD1|TRBV4-1|many
CASSQGQGSEKLFF
TGCGCCAGCAGCCAAGGACAGGGCAGTGAAAAACTGTTTTTT
>TRBJ2-5|TRBD2|TRBV20-1|many
CSAPGLRGGRETQYF
TGCAGTGCCCCAGGCCTACGGGGGGGCCGGGAGACCCAGTACTTC
>TRBJ2-2|NA|TRBV5-1|NA
CASSLLGVLNTGELFF
TGCGCCAGCAGCCTGCTAGGGGTGTTAAACACCGGGGAGCTGTTTTTT